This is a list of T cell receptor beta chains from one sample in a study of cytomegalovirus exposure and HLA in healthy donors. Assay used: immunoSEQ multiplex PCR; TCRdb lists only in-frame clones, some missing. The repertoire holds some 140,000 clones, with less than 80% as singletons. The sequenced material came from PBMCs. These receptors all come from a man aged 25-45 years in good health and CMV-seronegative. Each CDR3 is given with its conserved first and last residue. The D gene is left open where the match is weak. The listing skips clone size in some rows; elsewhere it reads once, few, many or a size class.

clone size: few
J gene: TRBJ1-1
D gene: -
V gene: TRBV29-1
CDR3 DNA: TGCAGCGTTGGTGACAGTTGGAACACTGAAGCTTTCTTT
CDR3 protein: CSVGDSWNTEAFF

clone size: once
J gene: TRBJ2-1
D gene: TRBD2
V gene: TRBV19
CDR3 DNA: TGTGCCAGTAGTCACTTCGGGCGGGGGGCCATAAATGAGCAGTTCTTC
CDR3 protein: CASSHFGRGAINEQFF

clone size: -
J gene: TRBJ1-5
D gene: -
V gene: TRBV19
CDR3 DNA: TGTGCCAGTAGTCTTTGGAGGGAAAGCAATCAGCCCCAGCATTTT
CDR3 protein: CASSLWRESNQPQHF

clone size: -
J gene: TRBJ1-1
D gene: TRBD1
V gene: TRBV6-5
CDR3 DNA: TGTGCCAGCAGTTATACAGGGGGGCGGACTGAAGCTTTCTTT
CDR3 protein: CASSYTGGRTEAFF

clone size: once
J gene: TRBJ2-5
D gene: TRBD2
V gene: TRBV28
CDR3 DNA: TGTGCCAGCACCCTCGGGAGGCAAGAGACCCAGTACTTC
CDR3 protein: CASTLGRQETQYF

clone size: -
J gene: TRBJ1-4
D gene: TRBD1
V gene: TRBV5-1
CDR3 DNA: TGCGCCAGCAGCAGGGGACAGGACCCTGGTAATGAAAAACTGTTTTTT
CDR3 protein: CASSRGQDPGNEKLFF

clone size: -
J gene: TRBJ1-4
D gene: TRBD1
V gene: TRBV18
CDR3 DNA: TGTGCCAGCTCACCACAGGGACAGCCTAATGAAAAACTGTTTTTT
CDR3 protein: CASSPQGQPNEKLFF

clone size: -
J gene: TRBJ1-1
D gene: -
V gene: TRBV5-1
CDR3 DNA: TGCGCCAGCAGCTTCAACAGAATAATGAACACTGAAGCTTTCTTT
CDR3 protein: CASSFNRIMNTEAFF

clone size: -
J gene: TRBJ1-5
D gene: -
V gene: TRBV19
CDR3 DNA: TGTGCCAGTAGTATGGAGGAGAATCAGCCCCAGCATTTT
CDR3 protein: CASSMEENQPQHF

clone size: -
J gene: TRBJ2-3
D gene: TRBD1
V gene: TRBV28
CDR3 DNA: TGTGCCAGCAGCGATCGGGACAGTACGCAGTATTTT
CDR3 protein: CASSDRDSTQYF

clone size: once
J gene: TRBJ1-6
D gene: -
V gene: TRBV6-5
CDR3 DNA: TGTGCCAGCAGTGTACAGACAGCTTATAATTCACCCCTCCACTTT
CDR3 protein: CASSVQTAYNSPLHF

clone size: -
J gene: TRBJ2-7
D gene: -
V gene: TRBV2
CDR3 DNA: TGTGCCAGCAGTCTAGCCGAGCAGTACTTC
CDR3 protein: CASSLAEQYF

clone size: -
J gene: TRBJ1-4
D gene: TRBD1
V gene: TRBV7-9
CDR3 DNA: TGTGCCAGCAGCCGGACAGGGATGAGAACTAATGAAAAACTGTTTTTT
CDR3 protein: CASSRTGMRTNEKLFF

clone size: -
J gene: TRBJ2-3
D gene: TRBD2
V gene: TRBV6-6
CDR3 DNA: TGTGCCAGCAGACCGACTAGCGGAGATACGCAGTATTTT
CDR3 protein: CASRPTSGDTQYF

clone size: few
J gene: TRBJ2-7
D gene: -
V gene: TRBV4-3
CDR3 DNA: TGCGCCAGCAGCCAAGATGCCCGGGGAGTCTACGAGCAGTACTTC
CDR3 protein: CASSQDARGVYEQYF

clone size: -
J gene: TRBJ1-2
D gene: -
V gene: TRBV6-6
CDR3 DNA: TGTGCCAGCAGTTACTCGTCGGGGAACTATGGCTACACCTTC
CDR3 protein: CASSYSSGNYGYTF

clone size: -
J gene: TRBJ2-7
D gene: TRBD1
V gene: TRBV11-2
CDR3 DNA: TGTGCCAGCAGCTTCTTTCGGCAGGGGGCACACGAGCAGTACTTC
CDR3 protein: CASSFFRQGAHEQYF

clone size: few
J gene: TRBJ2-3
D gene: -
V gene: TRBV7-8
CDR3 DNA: TGTGCCAGCAGCTTAGTTGGGCTAGGGGCCTCAGATACGCAGTATTTT
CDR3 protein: CASSLVGLGASDTQYF

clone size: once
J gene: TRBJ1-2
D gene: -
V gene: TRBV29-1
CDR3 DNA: TGCAGCGTTGGACAGGCCGCTAACTATGGCTACACCTTC
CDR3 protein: CSVGQAANYGYTF

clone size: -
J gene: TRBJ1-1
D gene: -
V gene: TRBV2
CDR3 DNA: TGTGCCAGCAGTCCGCTTCCAGGGACTGAAGCTTTCTTT
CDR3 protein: CASSPLPGTEAFF

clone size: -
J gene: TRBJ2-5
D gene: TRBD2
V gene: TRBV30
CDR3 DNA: TGTGCCTGGACGGCTAGCGGGTCATTCCAAGAGACCCAGTACTTC
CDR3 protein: CAWTASGSFQETQYF

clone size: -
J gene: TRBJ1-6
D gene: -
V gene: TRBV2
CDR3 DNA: TGTGCCAGCAGCGTCACCGAGAATTCACCCCTCCACTTT
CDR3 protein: CASSVTENSPLHF

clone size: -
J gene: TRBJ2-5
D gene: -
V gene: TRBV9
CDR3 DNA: TGTGCCAGCAGCGGGGAGCCTACGTACCAAGAGACCCAGTACTTC
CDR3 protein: CASSGEPTYQETQYF

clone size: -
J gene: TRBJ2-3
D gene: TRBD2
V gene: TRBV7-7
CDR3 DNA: TGTGCTAGCAGCTTAAGGACTAGCAAGGCTGGGACAGATACGCAGTATTTT
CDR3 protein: CASSLRTSKAGTDTQYF

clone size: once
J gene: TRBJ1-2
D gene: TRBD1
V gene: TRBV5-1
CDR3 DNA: TGCGCCAGCAGCTTGACTCGACAGGGCGGCGGCTACACCTTC
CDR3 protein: CASSLTRQGGGYTF

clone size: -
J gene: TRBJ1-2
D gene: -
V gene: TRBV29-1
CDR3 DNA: TGCAGCGTTTTGGTGGGCATAGGTGGCTACACCTTC
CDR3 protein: CSVLVGIGGYTF

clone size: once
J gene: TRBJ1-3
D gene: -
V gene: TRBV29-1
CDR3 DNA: TGCAGCGTTGAACTTCCAGGATCTGGAAACACCATATATTTT
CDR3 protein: CSVELPGSGNTIYF

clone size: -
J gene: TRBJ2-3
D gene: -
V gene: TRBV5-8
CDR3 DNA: TGTGCCAGCAGCTTGGGGGCACCTAGCACAGATACGCAGTATTTT
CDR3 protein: CASSLGAPSTDTQYF

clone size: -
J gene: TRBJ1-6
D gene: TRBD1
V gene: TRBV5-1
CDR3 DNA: TGCGCCAGCAGTCCGGACAGGAACAATTCACCCCTCCACTTT
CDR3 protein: CASSPDRNNSPLHF

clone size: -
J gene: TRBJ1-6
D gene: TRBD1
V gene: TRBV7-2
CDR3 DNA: TGTGCCAGCAGCCCAGGGGGGATTGGATCCTATAATTCACCCCTCCACTTT
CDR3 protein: CASSPGGIGSYNSPLHF

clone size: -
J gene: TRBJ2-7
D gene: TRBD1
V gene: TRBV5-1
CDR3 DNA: TGCGCCAGCAGCGCATCCGGGACAGTCACCTACGAGCAGTACTTC
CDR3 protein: CASSASGTVTYEQYF

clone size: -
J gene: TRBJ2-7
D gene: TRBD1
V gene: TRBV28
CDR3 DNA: TGTGCCAGCACAGACAGGGAAACAGGCGAGCAGTACTTC
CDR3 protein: CASTDRETGEQYF

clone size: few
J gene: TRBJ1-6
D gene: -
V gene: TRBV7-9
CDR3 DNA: TGTGCCAGCAGCTTAGCGTGGCGGCGCGATTCACCCCTCCACTTT
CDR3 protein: CASSLAWRRDSPLHF

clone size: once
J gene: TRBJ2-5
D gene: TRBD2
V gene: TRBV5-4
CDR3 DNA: TGTGCCAGCAGTCATCGCGGACTAGCGGGGGGGCCGGCAGAGACCCAGTACTTC
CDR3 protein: CASSHRGLAGGPAETQYF

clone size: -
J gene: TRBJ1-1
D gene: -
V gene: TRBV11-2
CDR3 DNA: TGTGCCAGCAGCCTCGTACAGAACACTGAAGCTTTCTTT
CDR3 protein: CASSLVQNTEAFF

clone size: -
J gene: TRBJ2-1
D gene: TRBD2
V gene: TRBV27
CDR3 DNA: TGTGCCAGCAGTTGGGCGGGGGGGGCCAATGAGCAGTTCTTC
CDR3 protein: CASSWAGGANEQFF

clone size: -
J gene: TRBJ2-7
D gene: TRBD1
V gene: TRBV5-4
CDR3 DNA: TGTGCCAGCAGCCCGGGACAGCCCTCCTACGAGCAGTACTTC
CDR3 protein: CASSPGQPSYEQYF

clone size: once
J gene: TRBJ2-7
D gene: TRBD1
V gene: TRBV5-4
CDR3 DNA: TGTGCCAGCAGCTTCATCACAGGGGGTAGTGAGCAGTACTTC
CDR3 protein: CASSFITGGSEQYF

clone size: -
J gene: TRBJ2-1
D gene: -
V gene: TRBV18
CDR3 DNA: TGTGCCAGCTCACCCGGGTGGGATGAGCAGTTCTTC
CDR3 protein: CASSPGWDEQFF

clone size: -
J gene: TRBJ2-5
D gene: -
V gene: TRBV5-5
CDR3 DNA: TGTGCCAGCAGCCGAGATAGAGGGACCCAGTACTTC
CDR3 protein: CASSRDRGTQYF

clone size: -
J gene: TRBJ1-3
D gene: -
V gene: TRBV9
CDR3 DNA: TGTGCCAGCAGCCCAGACGCGGAAATGAGCTCTGGAAACACCATATATTTT
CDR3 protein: CASSPDAEMSSGNTIYF

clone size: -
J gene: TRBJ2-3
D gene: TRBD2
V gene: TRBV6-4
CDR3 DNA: TGTGCCAGCAGAGCTAGCGGGGGGGCCAAAGATACGCAGTATTTT
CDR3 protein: CASRASGGAKDTQYF

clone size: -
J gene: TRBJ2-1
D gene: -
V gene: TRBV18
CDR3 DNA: TGTGCCAGCTCCCCGGGCGGGGTTGAGCAGTTCTTC
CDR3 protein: CASSPGGVEQFF

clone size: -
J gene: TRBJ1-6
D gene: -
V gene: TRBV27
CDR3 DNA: TGTGCCAGCAGTGAGGGCCGGCATTCACCCCTCCACTTT
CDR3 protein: CASSEGRHSPLHF

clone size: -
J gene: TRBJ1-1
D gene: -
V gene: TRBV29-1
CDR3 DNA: TGCAGCGTTGGGACAGACAACACTGAAGCTTTCTTT
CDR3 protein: CSVGTDNTEAFF

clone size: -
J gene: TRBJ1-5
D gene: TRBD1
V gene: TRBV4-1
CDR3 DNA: TGCGCCAGCAGCCAAGAATACGCGACAGGGGGTCAGCCCCAGCATTTT
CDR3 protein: CASSQEYATGGQPQHF

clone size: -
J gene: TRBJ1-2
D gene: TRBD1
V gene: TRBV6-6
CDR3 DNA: TGTGCCAGCAGTATCGACAGGGCTCGAGGCTACACCTTC
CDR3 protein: CASSIDRARGYTF

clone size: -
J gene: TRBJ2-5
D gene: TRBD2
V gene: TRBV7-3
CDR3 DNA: TGTGCCAGCAGCACTAGCGGGGGAGAGACCCAGTACTTC
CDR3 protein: CASSTSGGETQYF

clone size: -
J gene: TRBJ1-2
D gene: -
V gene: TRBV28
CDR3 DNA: TGTGCCAGCAGCCGCAGGGGCCATTGGGGTGGCTACACCTTC
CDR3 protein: CASSRRGHWGGYTF

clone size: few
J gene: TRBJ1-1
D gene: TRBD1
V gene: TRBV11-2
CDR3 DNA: TGTGCCAGCACCCGGACAGGGATGAACACTGAAGCTTTCTTT
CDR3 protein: CASTRTGMNTEAFF

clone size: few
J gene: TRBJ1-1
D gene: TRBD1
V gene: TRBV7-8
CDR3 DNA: TGTGCCAGCACCGCGGGACAGAGGATTATGAACACTGAAGCTTTCTTT
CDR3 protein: CASTAGQRIMNTEAFF

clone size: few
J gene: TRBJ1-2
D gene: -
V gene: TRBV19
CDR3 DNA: TGTGCCAGTAGTAATCCGAGGGGGATCTATGGCTACACCTTC
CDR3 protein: CASSNPRGIYGYTF

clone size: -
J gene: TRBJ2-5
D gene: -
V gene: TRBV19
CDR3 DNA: TGTGCCAGTAGTATGTCACAGAACCAAGAGACCCAGTACTTC
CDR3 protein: CASSMSQNQETQYF

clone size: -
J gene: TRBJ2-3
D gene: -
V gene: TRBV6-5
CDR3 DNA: TGTGCCAGCAGTTTTCGGGGGACTTCCGGAACGCAGTATTTT
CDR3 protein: CASSFRGTSGTQYF

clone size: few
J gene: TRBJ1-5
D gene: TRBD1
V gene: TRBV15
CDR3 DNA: TGTGCCACCAGCAGAGCTGGTGGGACAGGATTCTCTTCTCAGCCCCAGCATTTT
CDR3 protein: CATSRAGGTGFSSQPQHF